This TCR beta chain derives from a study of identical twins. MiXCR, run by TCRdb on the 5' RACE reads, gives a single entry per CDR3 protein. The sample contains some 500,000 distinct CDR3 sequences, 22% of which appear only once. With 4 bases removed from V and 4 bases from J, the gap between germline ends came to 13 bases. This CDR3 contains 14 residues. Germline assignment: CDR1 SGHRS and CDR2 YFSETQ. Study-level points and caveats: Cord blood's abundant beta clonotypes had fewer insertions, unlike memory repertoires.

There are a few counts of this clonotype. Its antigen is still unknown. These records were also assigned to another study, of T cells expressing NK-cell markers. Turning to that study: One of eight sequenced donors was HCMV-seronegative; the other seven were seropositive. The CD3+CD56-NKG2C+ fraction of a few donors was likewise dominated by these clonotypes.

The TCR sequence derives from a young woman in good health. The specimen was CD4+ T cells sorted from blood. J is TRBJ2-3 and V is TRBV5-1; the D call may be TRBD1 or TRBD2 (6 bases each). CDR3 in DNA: TGCGCCAGCAGCATCGGTAGGGGGGCAGATACGCAGTATTTT. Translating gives CASSIGRGADTQYF.